This TCR beta chain emerged from a study of CD8+CD57+ T cells in acquired aplastic anemia. Study summary: Sorted cells (CD4+ and CD8+) yielded DNA amounts that averaged about 2.9 ug.

Study-wide results and limits: Researchers report that around 30 CD8+ CDR3 sequences appeared in both patients and controls. Between the patient and control groups, CD8+ Simpson's diversity did not differ significantly.

TCR beta VDJ combinations and CDR3 sequences were profiled from genomic DNA. TCRdb passed the reads through MiXCR, listing each CDR3 protein once. The profile shows hundreds of thousands of distinct CDR3 sequences, about 70% of them singletons. The germline V gene has CDR1 SGDLS and CDR2 YYNGEE. This CDR3 has 14 residues. Concerning this clonotype itself: Antigen unknown. A read error may account for a junction end that differs from germline.

This receptor was obtained from a human donor in good health, serving as a control. This chain links TRBV9 with TRBJ1-5; 8 bases align to TRBD1. The sample was sorted CD4+, CD8+, or CD8+CD57+ T cells (not recorded which) from PBMCs. This chain's CDR3 is CASSAQTGAHPQLF. For the CDR3, the DNA is TGTGCCAGCAGCGCCCAGACAGGGGCTCATCCCCAACTTTTT.